The 11 T cell receptor beta chains listed next were all sequenced from one sample in a study of cytomegalovirus exposure and HLA in healthy donors. PCR amplification relied on 60 Vbeta primers (plus 13 Jbeta primers). Sequencing used immunoSEQ multiplex PCR; TCRdb keeps in-frame clones, though not all of them. The sample records some 40,000 clones, about 85% being singletons. Sequencing was done on a sample of PBMCs. These receptors were obtained from a middle-aged man in good health and CMV-seronegative.

The gene calls are TRBV7-9 and TRBJ2-7; D is possibly TRBD2 (7 bases). V was cut by 1 base and J by 0 bases, with 13 bases left in between. The V gene's germline CDR1 is SEHNR and CDR2 FQNEAQ (reference sequence). The length of the CDR3 is 16 residues. CDR3 protein: CASSLEGGGPSYEQYF. In DNA form, the CDR3 reads TGTGCCAGCAGCTTAGAGGGAGGGGGTCCCTCCTACGAGCAGTACTTC.

There are a few counts of this clone. The V gene is TRBV4-3, the J gene TRBJ2-5; 7 bases are shared with TRBD2. CDR3 length: 14 amino acids. V lost 4 bases and J lost 2; bases outside the gene matches: 4. Looked up from germline, CDR1 is LGHNA and CDR2 is YSLEER. CDR3 DNA: TGCGCCAGCAGCCCAGAACTAGCGCAAGAGACCCAGTACTTC. Protein: CASSPELAQETQYF.

The chain carries TRBV9 and TRBJ2-3; D not certain. Germline-derived CDR1 and CDR2 are SGDLS and YYNGEE. The CDR3 totals 16 residues. Trimming stripped 4 bases from V and 0 bases from J, with 15 bases between. The CDR3, as DNA: TGTGCCAGCAGCTCCCAGACTCCGTCAAGCACAGATACGCAGTATTTT. The encoded protein is CASSSQTPSSTDTQYF.

The chain carries TRBV19 and TRBJ1-1, with TRBD1 identical over 10 bases. With V trimmed by 5 bases and J by 3 bases, 6 bases remained unmatched. The CDR3 extends over 15 amino acids. The germline gives CDR1 LNHDA, CDR2 SQIVND (reference sequence). CDR3 sequence (DNA): TGTGCCAGTAGTTCGCCGACAGGGGGCTACACTGAAGCTTTCTTT. It translates to CASSSPTGGYTEAFF.

This rearrangement joins TRBV6-5 to TRBJ2-5, with TRBD2 matching over 10 bases. The CDR3 totals 15 residues. Looked up from germline, CDR1 is MNHEY and CDR2 is SVGAGI. V dropped 6 bases and J dropped 4; count of bases not matched to a gene: 8. DNA for the CDR3: TGTGCCAGCAGCCAAACCCCTAGCGGGGGAGAGACCCAGTACTTC. Translating it yields CASSQTPSGGETQYF.

This clone turned up a few times. The chain has TRBV28 and TRBJ2-4, with 8 bases lining up with TRBD1. V trimming: 4 bases; J trimming: 0 bases; junction bases outside the gene matches: 5. The CDR3 has 16 amino acids. Germline lookup yields CDR1 MDHEN and CDR2 SYDVKM. The CDR3 spells CASSWTGHLAKNIQYF. Written as DNA, the CDR3 is TGTGCCAGCAGTTGGACAGGGCACCTAGCCAAAAACATTCAGTACTTC.

The chain employs TRBV19 and TRBJ2-1, with 8 bases identical to TRBD2. CDR3 size: 17 residues. Germline V CDR1 and CDR2: LNHDA, SQIVND (reference sequence). J lost 2 bases, V lost 0 bases, and 6 bases had no gene match. The CDR3 DNA is TGTGCCAGTAGTATAGATGTCGGGGGGGGAACCTACAATGAGCAGTTCTTC. As protein: CASSIDVGGGTYNEQFF.

CDR3 sequence (DNA): TGTGCCAGCAGCTTGAGACTAGCGGGTTACAATGAGCAGTTCTTC. This sequence encodes CASSLRLAGYNEQFF. V usage is TRBV7-2 and J usage is TRBJ2-1; 10 bases match TRBD2. This CDR3 has 15 amino acids. V lost 3 bases and J lost 4; bases outside the gene matches: 3. CDR1 is SGHTA, CDR2 FQGNSA, per germline.

The chain joins TRBV5-8 to TRBJ2-4; D gene uncertain. CDR1 is SGHTS and CDR2 is YDEGEE in the germline V gene. The CDR3 consists of 12 residues. V was shortened by 1 base and J by 7 bases, with 6 bases between the two germline ends. The CDR3 coding sequence is TGTGCCAGCAGCTTGTCTCTGAACATTCAGTACTTC. This encodes CASSLSLNIQYF.

V gene TRBV5-1 combines with J gene TRBJ2-5, with D possibly being TRBD1 (6 bases). With the DNA end fitting TRBJ2-7 better, the J assignment may be wrong. CDR3 length equals 13 residues. Germline V gene sequence: CDR1 SGHRS, CDR2 YFSETQ. CDR3 amino acids: CASSFTGTYEQYF. The DNA of the CDR3 is TGCGCCAGCAGCTTCACAGGGACCTACGAGCAGTACTTC.

The V call is TRBV6-5, the J call TRBJ1-1; D gene uncertain. This CDR3 has 12 amino acids. V lost 6 bases and J lost 1, with 6 bases in between. Germline-derived CDR1 and CDR2 are MNHEY and SVGAGI. The CDR3 here is CASSWANTEAFF. The CDR3 DNA reads as TGTGCCAGCAGCTGGGCGAACACTGAAGCTTTCTTT.